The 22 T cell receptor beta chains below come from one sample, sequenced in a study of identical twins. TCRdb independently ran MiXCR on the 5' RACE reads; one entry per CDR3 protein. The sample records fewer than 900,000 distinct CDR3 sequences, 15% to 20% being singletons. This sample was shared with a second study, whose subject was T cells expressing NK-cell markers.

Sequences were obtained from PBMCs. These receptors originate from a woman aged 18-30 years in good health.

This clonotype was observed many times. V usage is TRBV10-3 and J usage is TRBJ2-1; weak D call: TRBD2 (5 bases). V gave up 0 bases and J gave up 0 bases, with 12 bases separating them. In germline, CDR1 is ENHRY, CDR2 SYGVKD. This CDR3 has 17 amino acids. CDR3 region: CAISESARVSSYNEQFF. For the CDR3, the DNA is TGTGCCATCAGTGAGTCTGCGAGGGTTAGCTCCTACAATGAGCAGTTCTTC.

The CDR3 sequence: CARGPGSSDEQYF. CDR3 DNA sequence: TGTGCCAGGGGCCCCGGGAGTAGTGACGAGCAGTACTTC. This chain uses TRBV5-6 with TRBJ2-7; a possible D gene is TRBD2 (6 bases). V lost 8 bases and J 5 bases, leaving 17 bases between the germline ends. The CDR3 loop spans 13 amino acids. Looked up from germline, CDR1 is SGHDT and CDR2 is YYEEEE.

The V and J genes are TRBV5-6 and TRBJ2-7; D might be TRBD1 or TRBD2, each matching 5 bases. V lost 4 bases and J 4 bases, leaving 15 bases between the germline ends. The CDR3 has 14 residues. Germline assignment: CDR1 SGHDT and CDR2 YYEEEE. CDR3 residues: CASSPGLGEYEQYF. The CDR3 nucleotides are TGTGCCAGCAGCCCTGGATTGGGGGAATACGAGCAGTACTTC.

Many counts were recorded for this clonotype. CDR3 in amino acids: CASSLGGSGELFF. In DNA, the CDR3 is TGTGCCAGCAGTTTAGGAGGGTCGGGGGAGCTGTTTTTT. The rearrangement joins TRBV12-3 or TRBV12-4 to TRBJ2-2; D possibly corresponds to TRBD2 (5 bases). V was shortened by 1 base and J by 8 bases, with 8 bases between the two germline ends. The CDR3 covers 13 residues.

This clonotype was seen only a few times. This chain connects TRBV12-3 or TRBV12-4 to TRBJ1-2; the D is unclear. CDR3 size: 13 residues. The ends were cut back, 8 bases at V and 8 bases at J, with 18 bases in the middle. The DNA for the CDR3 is TGTGCCAGCGGCCCCGGGGAGGGAGTCGGCTACACCTTC. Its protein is CASGPGEGVGYTF.

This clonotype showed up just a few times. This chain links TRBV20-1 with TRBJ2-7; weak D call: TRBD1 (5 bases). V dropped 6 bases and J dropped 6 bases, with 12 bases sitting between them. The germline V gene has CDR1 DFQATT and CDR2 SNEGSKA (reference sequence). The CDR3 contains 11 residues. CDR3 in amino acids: CSAPGLSEQYF. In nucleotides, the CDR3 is TGCAGTGCCCCAGGGCTAAGCGAGCAGTACTTC.

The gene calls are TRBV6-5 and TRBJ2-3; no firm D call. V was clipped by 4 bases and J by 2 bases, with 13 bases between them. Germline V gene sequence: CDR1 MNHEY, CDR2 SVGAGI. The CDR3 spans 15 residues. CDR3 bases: TGTGCCAGCAGTTTGGGTAGCTTAGACACAGATACGCAGTATTTT. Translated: CASSLGSLDTDTQYF.

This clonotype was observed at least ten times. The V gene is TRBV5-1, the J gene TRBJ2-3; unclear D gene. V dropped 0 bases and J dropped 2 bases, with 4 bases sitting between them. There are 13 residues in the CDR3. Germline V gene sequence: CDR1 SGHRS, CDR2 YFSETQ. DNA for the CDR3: TGCGCCAGCAGCTTGGACTTCACAGATACGCAGTATTTT. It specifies CASSLDFTDTQYF.

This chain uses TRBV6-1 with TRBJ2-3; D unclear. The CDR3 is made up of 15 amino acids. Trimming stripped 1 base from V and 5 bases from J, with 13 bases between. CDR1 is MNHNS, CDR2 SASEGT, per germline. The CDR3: CASSEGPIPKDTQYF. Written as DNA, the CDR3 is TGTGCCAGCAGTGAAGGCCCCATCCCCAAAGATACGCAGTATTTT.

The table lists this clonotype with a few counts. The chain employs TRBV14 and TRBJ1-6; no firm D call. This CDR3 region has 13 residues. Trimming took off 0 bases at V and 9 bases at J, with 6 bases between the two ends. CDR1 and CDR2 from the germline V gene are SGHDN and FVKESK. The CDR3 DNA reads TGTGCCAGCAGCCAAGAGTTGCGTTCACCCCTCCACTTT. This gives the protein CASSQELRSPLHF. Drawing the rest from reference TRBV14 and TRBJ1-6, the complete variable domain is EAGVTQFPSHSVIEKGQTVTLRCDPISGHDNLYWYRRVMGKEIKFLLHFVKESKQDESGMPNNRFLAERTGGTYSTLKVQPAELEDSGVYFCASSQELRSPLHFGNGTRLTVT.

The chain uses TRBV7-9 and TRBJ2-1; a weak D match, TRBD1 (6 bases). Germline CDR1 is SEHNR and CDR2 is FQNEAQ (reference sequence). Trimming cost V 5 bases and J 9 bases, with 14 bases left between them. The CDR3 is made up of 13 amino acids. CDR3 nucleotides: TGTGCCAGCAGCGGACCAGGGGTTATTGAGCAGTTCTTC. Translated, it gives CASSGPGVIEQFF.

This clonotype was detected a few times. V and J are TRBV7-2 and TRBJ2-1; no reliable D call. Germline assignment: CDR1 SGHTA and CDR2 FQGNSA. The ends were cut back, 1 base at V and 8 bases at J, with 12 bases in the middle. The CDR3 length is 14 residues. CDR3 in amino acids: CASSLVGWGYEQFF. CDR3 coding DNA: TGTGCCAGCAGCTTAGTAGGGTGGGGATATGAGCAGTTCTTC.

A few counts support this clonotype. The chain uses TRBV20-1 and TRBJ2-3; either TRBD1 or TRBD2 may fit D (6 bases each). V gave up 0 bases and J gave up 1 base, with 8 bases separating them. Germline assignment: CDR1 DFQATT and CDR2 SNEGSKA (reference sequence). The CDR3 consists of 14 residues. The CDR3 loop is CSAREGGRTDTQYF. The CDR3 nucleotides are TGCAGTGCTAGAGAAGGGGGGCGCACAGATACGCAGTATTTT.

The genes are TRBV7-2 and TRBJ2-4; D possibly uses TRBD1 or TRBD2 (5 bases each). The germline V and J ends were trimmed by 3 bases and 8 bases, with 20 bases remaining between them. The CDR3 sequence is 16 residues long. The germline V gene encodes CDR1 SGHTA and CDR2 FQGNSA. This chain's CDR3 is CASSFGNTGRGDIQYF. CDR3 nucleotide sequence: TGTGCCAGCAGCTTCGGAAATACAGGACGAGGGGACATTCAGTACTTC.

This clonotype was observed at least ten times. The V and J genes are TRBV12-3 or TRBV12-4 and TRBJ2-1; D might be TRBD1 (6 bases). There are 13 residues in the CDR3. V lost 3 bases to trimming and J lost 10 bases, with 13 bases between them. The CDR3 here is CASSFAGAEEQFF. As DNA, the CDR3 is TGTGCCAGCAGTTTTGCAGGGGCAGAGGAGCAGTTCTTC.

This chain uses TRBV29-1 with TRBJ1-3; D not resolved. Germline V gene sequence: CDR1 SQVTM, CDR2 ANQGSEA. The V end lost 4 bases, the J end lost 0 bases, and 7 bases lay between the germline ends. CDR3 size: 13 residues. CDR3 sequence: CSVVTNSGNTIYF. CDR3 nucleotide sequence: TGCAGCGTTGTTACCAACTCTGGAAACACCATATATTTT.

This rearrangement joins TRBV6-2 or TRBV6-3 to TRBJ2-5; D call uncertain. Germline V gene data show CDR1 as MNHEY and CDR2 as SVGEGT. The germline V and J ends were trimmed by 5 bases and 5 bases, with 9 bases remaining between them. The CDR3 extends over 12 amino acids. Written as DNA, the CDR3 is TGTGCCAGCAGTGTCCTCCGGGAGACCCAGTACTTC. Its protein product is CASSVLRETQYF.

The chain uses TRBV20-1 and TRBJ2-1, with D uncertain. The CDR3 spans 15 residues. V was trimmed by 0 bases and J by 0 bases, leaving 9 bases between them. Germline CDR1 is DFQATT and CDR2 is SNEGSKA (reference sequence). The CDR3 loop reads CSARESLSSYNEQFF. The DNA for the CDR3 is TGCAGTGCTAGAGAGTCCTTGAGCTCCTACAATGAGCAGTTCTTC.

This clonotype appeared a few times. The CDR3 sequence: CASSQDSGRSYEQYF. The DNA for the CDR3 is TGCGCCAGCAGCCAAGATAGCGGGAGATCCTACGAGCAGTACTTC. This sequence joins TRBV4-3 and TRBJ2-7, with 9 nucleotides matching TRBD2. Trimming removed 0 bases from V and 1 base from J; junction bases left unmatched: 1. The CDR3 covers 15 residues. The germline V gene encodes CDR1 LGHNA and CDR2 YSLEER.

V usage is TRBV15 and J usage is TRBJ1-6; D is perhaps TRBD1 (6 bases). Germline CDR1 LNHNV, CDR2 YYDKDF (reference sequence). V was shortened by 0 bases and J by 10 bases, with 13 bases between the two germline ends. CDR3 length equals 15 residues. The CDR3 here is CATSRENRDESPLHF. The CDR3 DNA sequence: TGTGCCACCAGCAGAGAAAACAGGGACGAATCACCCCTCCACTTT.

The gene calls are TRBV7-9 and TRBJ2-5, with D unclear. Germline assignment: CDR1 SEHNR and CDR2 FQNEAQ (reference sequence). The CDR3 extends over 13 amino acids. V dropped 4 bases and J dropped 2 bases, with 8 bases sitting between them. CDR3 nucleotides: TGTGCCAGCAGCTCGACGGAGCAAGAGACCCAGTACTTC. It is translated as CASSSTEQETQYF.

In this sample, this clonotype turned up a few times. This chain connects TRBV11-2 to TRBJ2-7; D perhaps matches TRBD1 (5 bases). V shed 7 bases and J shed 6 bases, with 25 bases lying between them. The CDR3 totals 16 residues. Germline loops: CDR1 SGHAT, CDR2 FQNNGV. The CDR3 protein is CASTPLGRDRTSEQYF. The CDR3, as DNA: TGTGCCAGCACCCCCCTGGGCAGGGATAGGACCAGCGAGCAGTACTTC. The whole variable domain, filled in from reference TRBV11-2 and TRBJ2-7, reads EAGVAQSPRYKIIEKRQSVAFWCNPISGHATLYWYQQILGQGPKLLIQFQNNGVVDDSQLPKDRFSAERLKGVDSTLKIQPAKLEDSAVYLCASTPLGRDRTSEQYFGPGTRLTVT.